Presented here are 9 T cell receptor beta chains from one specimen sequenced in a study of monozygotic twins with inflammatory bowel disease. For each CDR3 protein, TCRdb gives one entry from its re-call of the 5' RACE reads, without DNA. The sample holds about 300,000 distinct CDR3 sequences. The sequencing sample was made of blood. These receptor sequences come from a human donor with ulcerative colitis or Crohn's disease, or a healthy co-twin of an affected twin (not recorded which).

The chain uses TRBV5-1 and TRBJ2-3; TCRdb's D call of TRBD2 is untestable without DNA. CDR3 length: 16 residues. The germline V gene has CDR1 SGHRS and CDR2 YFSETQ. CDR3 sequence reads: CASSLQGPILTDTQYF.

This rearrangement joins TRBV19 to TRBJ1-5; TCRdb calls TRBD1, which cannot be checked without DNA. The CDR3 sequence is 14 residues long. The germline V gene has CDR1 LNHDA and CDR2 SQIVND (reference sequence). CDR3 sequence: CASGEGRGLQPQHF.

The rearrangement joins TRBV5-1 to TRBJ2-5. The CDR3 is 13 amino acids. The germline CDR1 and CDR2 sequences are SGHRS and YFSETQ. CDR3: CASSLGLEETQYF.

This chain's CDR3 is CASTHQAAQPYEQYF. The rearrangement uses TRBV5-1 and TRBJ2-7. The germline V gene encodes CDR1 SGHRS and CDR2 YFSETQ. The CDR3 totals 15 residues.

The chain joins TRBV7-9 to TRBJ2-5. The CDR3 consists of 13 residues. Germline CDR1 and CDR2: SEHNR and FQNEAQ (reference sequence). This CDR3 is CASSDSVVETQYF.

This chain links TRBV12-3 or TRBV12-4 with TRBJ2-7; no DNA is available, so the TRBD1 call from TCRdb remains unchecked. This CDR3 has 14 residues. The CDR3 loop is CASSRGQGPYEQYF.

The chain is built from TRBV24-1 and TRBJ2-6. Germline lookup yields CDR1 KGHDR and CDR2 SFDVKD. This CDR3 is 15 amino acids long. The CDR3 sequence: CATSLGGSGANVLTF.

The chain is built from TRBV11-2 and TRBJ2-2; TCRdb lists TRBD1, though no DNA is available to test this call. This CDR3 region has 17 residues. Germline V gene sequence: CDR1 SGHAT, CDR2 FQNNGV. The chain's CDR3 is CASSLGWRTGGTGELFF. Complete variable domain (other parts from reference TRBV11-2 and TRBJ2-2): EAGVAQSPRYKIIEKRQSVAFWCNPISGHATLYWYQQILGQGPKLLIQFQNNGVVDDSQLPKDRFSAERLKGVDSTLKIQPAKLEDSAVYLCASSLGWRTGGTGELFFGEGSRLTVL.

This chain links TRBV6-5 with TRBJ2-2. The CDR3 contains 15 residues. Germline V lookup: CDR1 MNHEY, CDR2 SVGAGI. CDR3 loop: CASCYSSLSAGELFF.